The sequence of this T cell receptor (beta chain) was determined in a study of T cell responses to AZD1222 COVID-19 vaccine. Study-wide points: Donors were largely white British and mainly female; clonal diversity was possibly underestimated.

With V trimmed by 1 base and J by 6 bases, 6 bases remained unmatched. There are 17 residues in the CDR3. Germline values: CDR1 SEHNR, CDR2 FQNEAQ (reference sequence). Turning to this clone: Its specificity is unknown.

Produced via immunoSEQ multiplex PCR; TCRdb's table is partial and in-frame only. Of around 60,000 clones detected, over 80% appear once; the ten largest clones hold approximately 6%. This chain uses TRBV7-9 with TRBJ2-1, with TRBD2 identical over 13 bases. This clonotype was sampled from an adult who received the MenACWY meningococcal vaccine as a control. The specimen was peripheral blood, collected 28 days after the second dose of the MenACWY control vaccine. The CDR3 coding sequence is TGTGCCAGCAGCTTAGGGACTAGCGGGAGAGGAGGCAATGAGCAGTTCTTC. Protein sequence: CASSLGTSGRGGNEQFF.